This is a list of T cell receptor beta chains from one sample in a study of CD8+CD57+ T cells in acquired aplastic anemia. MiXCR was run by TCRdb on the reads, yielding one entry per CDR3 protein. The sample has 150,000 to 200,000 distinct CDR3 sequences; 35% to 55% are singletons. The sequencing sample was made of sorted CD4+, CD8+, or CD8+CD57+ T cells (not recorded which) from PBMCs. Every receptor here comes from a human donor in good health. CDR3s include the opening cysteine and the closing phenylalanine or tryptophan. The order of the fields is J gene, V gene, D gene, clone size, CDR3 protein, CDR3 DNA. D genes are given only for firm matches. Rows give clone size only sometimes, using once, few, many, or a class for an expanded clone.

TRBJ2-7	TRBV12-3/TRBV12-4	TRBD1	NA	CASSRTGVPYEQYF	TGTGCCAGCAGTCGAACAGGGGTTCCCTACGAGCAGTACTTC
TRBJ1-4	TRBV5-5	TRBD1	NA	CASSSTGGGEKLFF	TGTGCCAGCAGCTCCACAGGGGGAGGGGAAAAACTGTTTTTT
TRBJ2-7	TRBV4-2	NA	many	CASSRSGASYEQYF	TGTGCCAGCAGCCGGTCAGGCGCCTCCTACGAGCAGTACTTC
TRBJ2-5	TRBV24-1	TRBD2	NA	CATSASGRGQYF	TGTGCCACCAGTGCCAGCGGGAGAGGCCAGTACTTC
TRBJ2-2	TRBV10-2	NA	NA	CASSEVQNTGELFF	TGCGCCAGCAGTGAGGTGCAGAACACCGGGGAGCTGTTTTTT
TRBJ1-2	TRBV20-1	NA	NA	CSARPSGAMYGYTF	TGCAGTGCTCGTCCTTCGGGGGCTATGTATGGCTACACCTTC
TRBJ2-3	TRBV4-2	NA	many	CASSQEVSTDTQYF	TGTGCCAGCAGCCAAGAGGTCAGCACAGATACGCAGTATTTT
TRBJ2-7	TRBV7-2	TRBD2	NA	CASSRTSGSGEQYF	TGTGCCAGCAGCCGGACTAGCGGGAGCGGCGAGCAGTACTTC
TRBJ2-3	TRBV19	NA	NA	CASSLRTASTDTQYF	TGTGCCAGTAGTCTCCGGACAGCTAGCACAGATACTCAGTATTTT
TRBJ1-1	TRBV6-5	TRBD1	many	CASSYSGQVTF	TGTGCCAGCAGTTACTCGGGACAGGTTACATTT
TRBJ2-2	TRBV2	NA	many	CASSPTGPGELFF	TGTGCCAGCAGCCCCACAGGGCCCGGGGAGCTGTTTTTT
TRBJ2-3	TRBV24-1	TRBD1	NA	CATSATQGSFWTDTQYF	TGTGCCACCAGTGCGACACAGGGGTCCTTCTGGACAGATACGCAGTATTTT
TRBJ1-4	TRBV19	NA	NA	CASNGATNEKLFF	TGTGCCAGTAATGGGGCAACTAATGAAAAACTGTTTTTT
TRBJ2-3	TRBV19	NA	once	CASSIDLWGGGTDTQYF	TGTGCCAGTAGTATAGATCTATGGGGAGGAGGCACAGATACGCAGTATTTT
TRBJ1-2	TRBV7-9	NA	few	CASSLGTNYGYTF	TGTGCCAGCAGCCTAGGGACTAACTATGGCTACACCTTC
TRBJ2-7	TRBV27	TRBD1	many	CASSGQGRWGSYEQYF	TGTGCCAGCAGTGGACAGGGTAGGTGGGGGTCCTACGAGCAGTACTTC
TRBJ1-2	TRBV20-1	NA	many	CSAPREGYGYTF	TGCAGTGCTCCGAGGGAAGGCTATGGCTACACCTTC
TRBJ2-6	TRBV6-6	TRBD1	many	CASTRTGDSGANVLTF	TGTGCCAGCACCCGGACAGGGGATTCTGGGGCCAACGTCCTGACTTTC
TRBJ1-5	TRBV2	TRBD1	NA	CASSEGGTGALEQPQHF	TGTGCCAGCAGTGAAGGGGGGACAGGGGCGTTAGAGCAGCCCCAGCATTTT
TRBJ2-2	TRBV10-2	TRBD2	many	CASLGGTSGRVTGELFF	TGCGCCAGCCTAGGCGGGACTAGCGGGAGGGTCACCGGGGAGCTGTTTTTT
TRBJ1-2	TRBV19	NA	many	CASSPVVAGQPYGYTF	TGTGCCAGTAGTCCCGTCGTGGCCGGACAGCCTTATGGCTACACCTTC
TRBJ1-2	TRBV11-1	NA	NA	CASSHAPDRANYGYTF	TGTGCCAGCAGTCACGCGCCCGACAGAGCCAACTATGGCTACACCTTC
TRBJ1-2	TRBV20-1	NA	NA	CSARDSGPTYSNYGYTF	TGCAGTGCTAGAGACAGTGGGCCTACCTACTCTAACTATGGCTACACCTTC
TRBJ1-1	TRBV7-2	NA	NA	CAGPRPNTEAFF	TGTGCCGGGCCCAGACCGAACACTGAAGCTTTCTTT
TRBJ1-1	TRBV4-1	NA	NA	CASSLTVAGEAFF	TGCGCCAGCAGCCTGACGGTTGCGGGTGAAGCTTTCTTT
TRBJ1-1	TRBV7-8	TRBD1	NA	CASSAPGGEAFF	TGTGCCAGCAGCGCCCCAGGGGGTGAAGCTTTCTTT
TRBJ2-5	TRBV2	NA	NA	CASSASGVGGETQYF	TGTGCCAGCAGTGCGTCTGGGGTAGGTGGAGAGACCCAGTACTTC
TRBJ2-4	TRBV6-5	NA	NA	CASSSGELAKNIQYF	TGTGCCAGCAGTTCCGGGGAGTTAGCCAAAAACATTCAGTACTTC
TRBJ1-2	TRBV4-3	TRBD1	many	CASSQRTGEGYTF	TGCGCCAGCAGCCAAAGGACAGGGGAAGGCTACACCTTC
TRBJ1-2	TRBV11-2	NA	many	CASSLDPGRGGGYTF	TGTGCCAGCAGCTTAGATCCGGGCAGGGGCGGTGGCTACACCTTC
TRBJ2-7	TRBV4-1	TRBD1	many	CASSPEGQGAMYEQYF	TGCGCCAGCAGCCCCGAAGGACAGGGGGCTATGTACGAGCAGTACTTC
TRBJ2-7	TRBV10-3	TRBD2	few	CAISRAGDLGLLYEQYF	TGTGCCATCAGTAGGGCGGGGGATCTCGGACTTCTTTACGAGCAGTACTTC
TRBJ1-2	TRBV6-1	NA	NA	CASSEKSRPVYTF	TGTGCCAGCAGCGAAAAATCAAGGCCGGTTTACACCTTC
TRBJ1-4	TRBV6-1	TRBD1	many	CASSDGRDRGVTNEKLFF	TGTGCCAGCAGTGACGGCCGGGACAGGGGGGTAACTAATGAAAAACTGTTTTTT
TRBJ1-5	TRBV5-1	TRBD1	many	CASSFGQGEQPQHF	TGCGCCAGCAGCTTCGGACAGGGTGAACAGCCCCAGCATTTT
TRBJ1-2	TRBV7-6	NA	NA	CASSLVPTDGYTF	TGTGCCAGCAGCTTAGTACCGACGGATGGCTACACCTTC
TRBJ1-4	TRBV19	NA	few	CASSLNTAATNEKLFF	TGTGCCAGTAGTCTCAACACAGCTGCAACTAATGAAAAACTGTTTTTT
TRBJ2-5	TRBV7-8	NA	NA	CASSLRWETQYF	TGTGCCAGCAGCCTAAGGTGGGAGACCCAGTACTTC
TRBJ2-7	TRBV29-1	NA	NA	CSVAPSSYEQYF	TGCAGCGTGGCCCCTAGCTCCTACGAGCAGTACTTC
TRBJ1-1	TRBV10-3	NA	NA	CAIFDRYEAFF	TGTGCCATCTTTGACCGATATGAAGCTTTCTTT
TRBJ1-5	TRBV20-1	TRBD1	NA	CSASGTVNQPQHF	TGCAGTGCTTCCGGGACAGTGAATCAGCCCCAGCATTTT
TRBJ2-5	TRBV10-3	TRBD2	many	CAISEEGLAGGRETQYF	TGTGCCATCAGTGAGGAAGGACTAGCGGGGGGCCGGGAGACCCAGTACTTC
TRBJ2-1	TRBV10-3	TRBD2	NA	CAISEQTSSNEQFF	TGTGCCATCAGTGAGCAGACTAGCTCCAATGAGCAGTTCTTC
TRBJ2-3	TRBV7-2	NA	many	CASRSQGQTSTDTQYF	TGTGCCAGCAGGTCTCAGGGGCAAACTAGCACAGATACGCAGTATTTT
TRBJ1-2	TRBV30	NA	many	CAWTAGNYGYTF	TGTGCCTGGACTGCGGGGAACTATGGCTACACCTTC
TRBJ1-2	TRBV12-3/TRBV12-4	NA	many	CASRMAVSYGYTF	TGTGCCAGCAGGATGGCAGTTTCCTATGGCTACACCTTC
TRBJ1-1	TRBV25-1	NA	NA	CASSEWKAGATEAFF	TGTGCCAGCAGTGAATGGAAGGCAGGGGCGACTGAAGCTTTCTTT
TRBJ1-6	TRBV11-1	NA	many	CASSLSSINSPLHF	TGTGCCAGCAGCTTGTCGAGTATTAATTCACCCCTCCACTTT